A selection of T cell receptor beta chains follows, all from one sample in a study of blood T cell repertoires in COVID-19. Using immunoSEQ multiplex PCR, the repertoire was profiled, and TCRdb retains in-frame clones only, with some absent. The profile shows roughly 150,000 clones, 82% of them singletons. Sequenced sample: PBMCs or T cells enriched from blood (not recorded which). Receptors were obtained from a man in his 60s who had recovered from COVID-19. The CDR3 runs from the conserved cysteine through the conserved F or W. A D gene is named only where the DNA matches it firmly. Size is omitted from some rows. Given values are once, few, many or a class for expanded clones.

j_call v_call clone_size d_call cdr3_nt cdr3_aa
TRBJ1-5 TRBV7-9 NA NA TGTGCCAGCAGCGCACTTAGCAATCAGCCCCAGCATTTT CASSALSNQPQHF
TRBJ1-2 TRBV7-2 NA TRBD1 TGTGCCAGCAGCCTGGACAGGGGGGTGGGAAGCTACACCTTC CASSLDRGVGSYTF
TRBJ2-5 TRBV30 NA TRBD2 TGTGCCTGGAGTCCTGGACTAGCGGACCAAGAGACCCAGTACTTC CAWSPGLADQETQYF
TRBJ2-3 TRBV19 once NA TGTGCCAGTAGTATAGATCAGGGCCTTATCGGCACAGATACGCAGTATTTT CASSIDQGLIGTDTQYF
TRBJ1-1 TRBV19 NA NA TGTGCCAGTAGTATCCCTCGGCCCCAGGGCTCCCGTGAAGCTTTCTTT CASSIPRPQGSREAFF
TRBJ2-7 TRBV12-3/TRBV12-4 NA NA TGTGCCAGCAGTTACCAGGGCTACGAGCAGTACTTC CASSYQGYEQYF
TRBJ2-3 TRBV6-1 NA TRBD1 TGTGCCAGCAGTGAATCCGGACAGGGGGATACGCAGTATTTT CASSESGQGDTQYF
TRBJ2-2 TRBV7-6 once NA TGTGCCAGCACGGGTTCCGGGGAGCTGTTTTTT CASTGSGELFF
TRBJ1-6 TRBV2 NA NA TGTGCCAGCAGTGAAGCGCTTCCCGAGTACTCCTATAATTCACCCCTCCACTTT CASSEALPEYSYNSPLHF
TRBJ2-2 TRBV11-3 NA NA TGTGCCAGCAGCTCCCGGCCAGGGCGGAACACCGGGGAGCTGTTTTTT CASSSRPGRNTGELFF
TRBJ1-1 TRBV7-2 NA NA TGTGCCAGCAGCCCTGAGACAGCCAGGAGTGAAGCTTTCTTT CASSPETARSEAFF
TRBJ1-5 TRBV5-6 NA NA TGTGCCAGCAGCTTGGCGGGCAGGGCCAATCAGCCCCAGCATTTT CASSLAGRANQPQHF
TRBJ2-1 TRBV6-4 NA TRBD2 TGTGCCAGCAGTGGGGGACTAGCGGGAGGGAGTGAGCAGTTCTTC CASSGGLAGGSEQFF
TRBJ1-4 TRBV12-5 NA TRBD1 TGTGCTAGTGGTTTGGTACCGACTGGGACAGGGGGTGAAAAACTGTTTTTT CASGLVPTGTGGEKLFF
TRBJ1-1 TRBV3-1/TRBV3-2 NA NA TGTGCCAGCAGCCTGACATCGGCGGGGAACACTGAAGCTTTCTTT CASSLTSAGNTEAFF
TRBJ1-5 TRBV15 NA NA TGTGCCACCAGCAGAGATCTGGAGCAGTATCAGCCCCAGCATTTT CATSRDLEQYQPQHF
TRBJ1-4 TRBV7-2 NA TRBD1 TGTGCCAGCAGCTTAGGGTCGACAGGGGTGGAAAAACTGTTTTTT CASSLGSTGVEKLFF
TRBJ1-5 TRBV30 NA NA TGTGCCTGGACCCTGGGGGACTTACCCAATCAGCCCCAGCATTTT CAWTLGDLPNQPQHF
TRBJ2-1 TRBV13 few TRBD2 TGTGCCAGCGCAGCCCGGCTAGCGGGACCCAATGAGCAGTTCTTC CASAARLAGPNEQFF
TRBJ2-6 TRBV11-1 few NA TGTGCCAGCAGTTACGGACAGTCTGGGGCCAACGTCCTGACTTTC CASSYGQSGANVLTF
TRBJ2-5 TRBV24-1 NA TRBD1 TGTGCCACCAGTGATTTTCAGGGGACAGGAAAAGAGACCCAGTACTTC CATSDFQGTGKETQYF
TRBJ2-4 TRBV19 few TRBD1 TGTGCCAGTAGACCGGGACAGGGAGGAAAAAACATTCAGTACTTC CASRPGQGGKNIQYF
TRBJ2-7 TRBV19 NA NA TGTGCCAGTAGTATAGACGGGGCCGGGACATCCTACGAGCAGTACTTC CASSIDGAGTSYEQYF
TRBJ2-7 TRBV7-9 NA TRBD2 TGTGCCAGCAGCTTAGCCTCACGCAGCGGGAGCTACGAGCAGTACTTC CASSLASRSGSYEQYF
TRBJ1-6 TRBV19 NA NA TGTGCCAGTAGTATAGCCCGGGGACAACATAATTCACCCCTCCACTTT CASSIARGQHNSPLHF
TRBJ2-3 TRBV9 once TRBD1 TGTGCCAGCAGCGTAGATGGACAGGGAAGCACAGATACGCAGTATTTT CASSVDGQGSTDTQYF
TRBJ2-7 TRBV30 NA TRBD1 TGTGCCTGGAGGACAGGGAATCACGACGAGCAGTACTTC CAWRTGNHDEQYF
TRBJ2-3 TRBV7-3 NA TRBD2 TGTGCCAGCAGCATGACTAGCGCTAGCACAGATACGCAGTATTTT CASSMTSASTDTQYF
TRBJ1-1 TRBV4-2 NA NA TGTGCCAGCAGCCGTCAGGGATCCATGAACACTGAAGCTTTCTTT CASSRQGSMNTEAFF
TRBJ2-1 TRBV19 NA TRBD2 TGTGCCAGTAGGAGGACTAGCGGGAGCCCCTACAATGAGCAGTTCTTC CASRRTSGSPYNEQFF
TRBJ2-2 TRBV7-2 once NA TGTGCCAGCAGCTTAGCGGGGCTAGCGACGAACACCGGGGAGCTGTTTTTT CASSLAGLATNTGELFF
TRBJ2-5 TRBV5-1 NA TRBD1 TGCGCCAGCAGCGCGACAGGGGGTGAAGAGACCCAGTACTTC CASSATGGEETQYF